These 22 T cell receptor beta chains were sequenced from one sample in a study of Ad26.COV2.S vaccination and SARS-CoV-2 variants. This table comes from immunoSEQ multiplex PCR, and its TCRdb copy is limited to in-frame clones, with some not included. The table lists roughly 700,000 clones, approximately 88% of them singletons. Specified treatment: roughly 20 received Ad26.COV2.S at low or high dose, single or two shots; about five received placebo; per-sample allocation not given. Collection of samples fell on day 63 after the first vaccine or placebo injection. The input for sequencing was peripheral blood, taken in a trial of Ad26.COV2.S vaccine versus placebo. The receptor source for this set is a person between 18 and 59 years old who received the Ad26.COV2.S COVID-19 vaccine or a placebo.

The rearrangement joins TRBV19 to TRBJ1-1, with TRBD1 matching 10 bases. CDR3 length: 14 amino acids. CDR1 is LNHDA, CDR2 SQIVND, per germline (reference sequence). The V gene end was trimmed by 8 bases and the J gene end by 7 bases; junction bases not matched to a gene: 10. The CDR3 loop reads CASYAGQGFVEAFF. The DNA of the CDR3 is TGTGCCAGTTATGCGGGACAGGGGTTTGTTGAAGCTTTCTTT.

This chain joins TRBV2 and TRBJ2-3; 9 bases match TRBD1. CDR3 length: 15 residues. Germline V CDR1 and CDR2: SNHLY, FYNNEI. The V segment lost 6 bases and the J segment 4 bases; nucleotides outside the gene matches: 8. In DNA form, the CDR3 reads TGTGCCAGCAGGACCGGGACAGGGTTGGCAGATACGCAGTATTTT. Translating gives CASRTGTGLADTQYF.

The V call is TRBV4-2, the J call TRBJ2-7; perhaps TRBD2 as D (6 bases). Trimming left V 5 bases short and J 6 bases short, with 20 bases between. This CDR3 is 15 amino acids long. Germline V gives CDR1 LGHNA, CDR2 YNFKEQ. CDR3 sequence: CASSLGGGLPGEQYF. In DNA form, the CDR3 reads TGTGCCAGCAGCTTAGGTGGAGGGCTCCCTGGCGAGCAGTACTTC.

This chain connects TRBV5-1 to TRBJ1-2; D is unclear. The CDR3 is made up of 13 amino acids. V was clipped by 4 bases and J by 3 bases, with 10 bases between them. The germline gives CDR1 SGHRS, CDR2 YFSETQ. CDR3 region: CASSRWEDYGYTF. The CDR3 region has the DNA TGCGCCAGCAGCCGGTGGGAGGACTATGGCTACACCTTC.

V gene TRBV21-1 combines with J gene TRBJ2-4; TRBD2, as called in the table, went unchecked against the DNA. TRBV21-1 is a pseudogene. CDR3 length: 16 residues. The CDR3 DNA reads TGTGCCAGCAGCAAAGCGCGGAGGGAAGCCAAAAACATTCAGTACTTC. Protein sequence: CASSKARREAKNIQYF.

This chain uses TRBV20-1 with TRBJ2-7; perhaps TRBD2 as D (5 bases). Germline loops: CDR1 DFQATT, CDR2 SNEGSKA (reference sequence). The CDR3 totals 11 residues. V was cut by 6 bases and J by 3 bases, with 9 bases left in between. Here the CDR3 reads CSAARDYEQYF. The CDR3 coding sequence is TGCAGTGCCGCACGGGACTACGAGCAGTACTTC.

The chain carries TRBV4-1 and TRBJ2-1; 11 bases match TRBD1. The CDR3 loop spans 17 amino acids. Trimming took 2 bases from V and 6 from J; bases not matched to a gene: 9. Germline V gene data show CDR1 as MGHRA and CDR2 as YSYEKL. The CDR3 spells CASSQSNPGQGVNEQFF. Here the CDR3 DNA reads TGCGCCAGCAGCCAATCCAACCCGGGACAGGGGGTCAATGAGCAGTTCTTC.

This chain joins TRBV7-8 and TRBJ2-7; TRBD2 matches 10 bases. Germline loops: CDR1 SGHVS, CDR2 FQNEAQ. The CDR3 is 15 amino acids. J was trimmed by 2 bases and V by 4 bases; bases with no gene match: 5. The CDR3 nucleotides are TGTGCCAGCAGCTGGCAGCGGGGGGGGACCTACGAGCAGTACTTC. Translation: CASSWQRGGTYEQYF.

The CDR3 region is CAWSVRFQETQYF. CDR3 bases: TGTGCCTGGAGTGTACGGTTCCAAGAGACCCAGTACTTC. This chain links TRBV30 with TRBJ2-5; D unclear. Looked up from germline, CDR1 is GTSNPN and CDR2 is SVGIG (reference sequence). The CDR3 length is 13 residues. V was shortened by 0 bases and J by 1 base, with 6 bases between the two germline ends.

This chain joins TRBV7-2 and TRBJ2-5; D not resolved. The J call may not be correct, given that the DNA end is closer to TRBJ2-7. This CDR3 comprises 14 residues. The germline CDR1 and CDR2 sequences are SGHTA and FQGNSA. The CDR3 DNA follows: TGTGCCAGCAGCTTATTACCTCTTTCCTACGAGCAGTACTTC. Translation gives CASSLLPLSYEQYF.

The chain carries TRBV6-5 and TRBJ2-7; no clear D. Germline V CDR1 and CDR2: MNHEY, SVGAGI. Trimming cost V 5 bases and J 0 bases, with 14 bases left between them. CDR3 size: 15 residues. The CDR3 sequence is CASSTASPSSYEQYF. CDR3 sequence (DNA): TGTGCCAGCAGTACGGCTTCCCCAAGCTCCTACGAGCAGTACTTC.

The V and J genes are TRBV6-2 or TRBV6-3 and TRBJ1-1, with D unclear. Trimming took off 0 bases at V and 6 bases at J, with 14 bases between the two ends. The CDR3 is 15 amino acids. From germline, CDR1 is MNHEY and CDR2 SVGEGT. Here the CDR3 reads CASSYSKNWRAEAFF. CDR3 coding DNA: TGTGCCAGCAGTTACTCGAAAAATTGGAGGGCTGAAGCTTTCTTT.

This chain links TRBV24-1 with TRBJ2-3; 7 bases agree with TRBD1. Germline CDR1 reads KGHDR; CDR2 reads SFDVKD. V gave up 4 bases and J gave up 6 bases; unmatched junction bases: 9. The CDR3 has 15 amino acids. As DNA, the CDR3 is TGTGCCACCAGTGAACCGAACAGGGGTGACGATACGCAGTATTTT. It specifies CATSEPNRGDDTQYF.

The chain employs TRBV6-6 and TRBJ2-1, with no clear D. Per the germline V gene, CDR1 is MNHNY and CDR2 is SVGAGI (reference sequence). CDR3 length: 11 amino acids. Trimming removed 5 bases at V and 7 bases at J, with 6 bases between. The CDR3 sequence is CASSRENEQFF. The CDR3 DNA sequence: TGTGCCAGCAGTCGAGAAAATGAGCAGTTCTTC.

V is TRBV4-3 and J is TRBJ1-6, with TRBD1 as a possible D gene (5 bases). This CDR3 spans 15 amino acids. Trimming took 1 base from V and 10 from J, leaving 14 bases between them. Per the germline V gene, CDR1 is LGHNA and CDR2 is YSLEER. This CDR3 is CASSQARDAWSPLHF. In DNA, the CDR3 is TGCGCCAGCAGCCAAGCCAGGGACGCTTGGTCACCCCTCCACTTT.

The V and J genes are TRBV30 and TRBJ2-1; 7 nucleotides line up with TRBD2. This CDR3 contains 14 residues. Germline CDR1 reads GTSNPN; CDR2 reads SVGIG (reference sequence). Unmatched junction bases numbered 6, after V lost 7 bases and J lost 0 bases. CDR3 nucleotide sequence: TGTGCCTCAGCGGGGAGGCTCTCCTACAATGAGCAGTTCTTC. This translates into CASAGRLSYNEQFF.

This chain links TRBV6-5 with TRBJ1-1; possibly TRBD1 for D (5 bases). Germline CDR1 is MNHEY and CDR2 is SVGAGI. V lost 2 bases and J 6 bases, leaving 16 bases between the germline ends. CDR3 length: 15 residues. The CDR3 loop reads CASSYRPEGRAEAFF. In DNA form, the CDR3 reads TGTGCCAGCAGTTACCGTCCGGAGGGGAGGGCTGAAGCTTTCTTT.

The genes are TRBV5-1 and TRBJ1-1, with D possibly matching TRBD1 (5 bases). The CDR3 is 15 residues long. Germline lookup yields CDR1 SGHRS and CDR2 YFSETQ. Trimming left V 2 bases short and J 5 bases short, with 16 bases between. The CDR3 spells CASSFGGDPGTEAFF. Written as DNA, the CDR3 is TGCGCCAGCAGCTTCGGGGGGGATCCGGGGACTGAAGCTTTCTTT. Full variable domain (remainder filled in from reference TRBV5-1 and TRBJ1-1): KAGVTQTPRYLIKTRGQQVTLSCSPISGHRSVSWYQQTPGQGLQFLFEYFSETQRNKGNFPGRFSGRQFSNSRSEMNVSTLELGDSALYLCASSFGGDPGTEAFFGQGTRLTVV.

The V call is TRBV24-1, the J call TRBJ1-2, with a possible D match to TRBD1 (6 bases). Trimming took off 9 bases at V and 8 bases at J, with 12 bases between the two ends. CDR1 is KGHDR, CDR2 SFDVKD, per germline. The CDR3 covers 11 residues. CDR3 nucleotides: TGTGCCACCTCGTCCGGGGGCGGCTACACCTTC. It translates to CATSSGGGYTF.

The CDR3 DNA reads TGTGCCAGCAGGCCAATCTGGGTCTCTAATTCACCCCTCCACTTT. It encodes CASRPIWVSNSPLHF. J is TRBJ1-6 and V is TRBV27, with unresolved D. V lost 6 bases, J lost 6 bases, and 15 bases lay in between. The V gene's germline CDR1 is MNHEY and CDR2 SMNVEV (reference sequence). The CDR3 is 15 residues long.

The rearrangement uses TRBV19 and TRBJ2-7; the D is unclear. V was cut by 1 base and J by 1 base, with 8 bases left in between. CDR1 and CDR2 (germline): LNHDA, SQIVND (reference sequence). The CDR3 spans 14 residues. The CDR3 reads CASSIVAESYEQYF. The CDR3 DNA reads as TGTGCCAGTAGTATAGTGGCAGAATCCTACGAGCAGTACTTC. The variable domain in full, with the rest retrieved from reference TRBV19 and TRBJ2-7, is DGGITQSPKYLFRKEGQNVTLSCEQNLNHDAMYWYRQDPGQGLRLIYYSQIVNDFQKGDIAEGYSVSREKKESFPLTVTSAQKNPTAFYLCASSIVAESYEQYFGPGTRLTVT.

The V call is TRBV19, the J call TRBJ2-3; D is perhaps TRBD2 (7 bases). The V gene lost 10 bases and the J gene lost 4 bases, with 18 bases spanning the gap. Per germline, CDR1 LNHDA and CDR2 SQIVND (reference sequence). The CDR3 contains 14 residues. The CDR3 loop is CAISKGGVADTQYF. The CDR3 nucleotides are TGTGCCATATCCAAGGGGGGGGTGGCAGATACGCAGTATTTT.